The 14 T cell receptor beta chains given below trace back to one sample, sequenced in a study of cytomegalovirus exposure and HLA in healthy donors. 60 Vbeta and 13 Jbeta primers were used in PCR. Profiled with immunoSEQ multiplex PCR; TCRdb holds only in-frame clones, not every one. Of about 110,000 clones detected, just under 80% appear once; the ten largest clones hold roughly 5.7%. The material sequenced was PBMCs. The source is a male donor in good health and CMV-seronegative.

The chain has TRBV19 and TRBJ2-2; D is uncertain. Trimming cost V 3 bases and J 7 bases, with 15 bases left between them. There are 15 residues in the CDR3. Germline assignment: CDR1 LNHDA and CDR2 SQIVND (reference sequence). The CDR3 DNA reads TGTGCCAGTAGTATCGATCTGCAGACGGGCGGGGAGCTGTTTTTT. Residues: CASSIDLQTGGELFF.

The chain carries TRBV28 and TRBJ2-7; TRBD1 matches at 9 bases. The CDR3 extends over 15 amino acids. In germline, CDR1 is MDHEN, CDR2 SYDVKM. Trimming cost V 3 bases and J 5 bases; bases outside gene matches: 8. The DNA of the CDR3 is TGTGCCAGCAGTTTTAGGGGGGACAGGGTCAACGAGCAGTACTTC. Translation: CASSFRGDRVNEQYF.

The CDR3 coding sequence is TGTGCCAGCTGCGGGCTGGGGTCGAACAATGAGCAGTTCTTC. Translated, it gives CASCGLGSNNEQFF. V usage is TRBV2 and J usage is TRBJ2-1, with a weak D call TRBD2 (5 bases). Trimming stripped 8 bases from V and 5 bases from J, with 16 bases between. The V gene's germline CDR1 is SNHLY and CDR2 FYNNEI. CDR3 length equals 14 residues.

The gene calls are TRBV28 and TRBJ1-4; D remains unclear. The CDR3 length is 11 residues. Germline V lookup: CDR1 MDHEN, CDR2 SYDVKM. V dropped 6 bases and J dropped 8 bases, with 7 bases sitting between them. CDR3 protein: CASRLYEKLFF. Written as DNA, the CDR3 is TGTGCCAGCAGACTGTACGAAAAACTGTTTTTT.

CDR3 amino acids: CASIATPGQGLNEQFF. The CDR3 DNA follows: TGTGCCAGCATCGCCACTCCGGGACAGGGTCTGAATGAGCAGTTCTTC. V usage is TRBV28 and J usage is TRBJ2-1, with 9 nucleotides matching TRBD1. CDR1 is MDHEN, CDR2 SYDVKM, per germline. The length of the CDR3 is 16 residues. V shed 7 bases and J 7 bases; nucleotides not matched to a gene: 14.

The chain carries TRBV27 and TRBJ2-3, with a tentative D call TRBD1 (5 bases). Trimming left V 3 bases short and J 2 bases short, with 12 bases between. Germline CDR1 and CDR2: MNHEY and SMNVEV (reference sequence). This CDR3 is 15 amino acids long. CDR3 nucleotide sequence: TGTGCCAGCAGTTTCTCTCTGGGGCCCACAGATACGCAGTATTTT. This encodes CASSFSLGPTDTQYF.

This clone has more than one count but fewer than ten. The V gene is TRBV5-1, the J gene TRBJ1-2; 8 bases map to TRBD1. CDR1 is SGHRS and CDR2 is YFSETQ in the germline V gene. The CDR3 loop spans 14 amino acids. V lost 0 bases and J lost 3; bases outside the gene matches: 1. The chain's CDR3 is CASSLETGDYGYTF. The CDR3 DNA is TGCGCCAGCAGCTTGGAGACAGGGGACTATGGCTACACCTTC.

This chain connects TRBV28 to TRBJ2-3; 10 bases line up with TRBD1. V was clipped by 2 bases and J by 3 bases; unmatched bases: 5. Germline lookup yields CDR1 MDHEN and CDR2 SYDVKM. This CDR3 comprises 16 residues. CDR3 nucleotides: TGTGCCAGCAGTTTACGTCCGGGACAGGGGACAGATACGCAGTATTTT. This gives the protein CASSLRPGQGTDTQYF.

This clone was counted once. The chain combines TRBV9 with TRBJ2-1; 7 positions match TRBD2. The V and J ends lost 0 bases and 2 bases, in that order; junction bases with no gene match: 2. The CDR3 is 15 amino acids. CDR1 SGDLS and CDR2 YYNGEE come from the germline V gene. The CDR3 DNA follows: TGTGCCAGCAGCGTAGCCGCGGGAGCCTACAATGAGCAGTTCTTC. This gives the protein CASSVAAGAYNEQFF.

The J gene is TRBJ2-1, the V gene TRBV7-9; 11 bases are a match to TRBD2. The junction had 6 bases not matched to a gene; V was cut back by 1 base and J by 7 bases. The CDR3 has 16 residues. Germline V gene data show CDR1 as SEHNR and CDR2 as FQNEAQ (reference sequence). The CDR3 here is CASSLDLGLAGNEQFF. The CDR3 coding sequence is TGTGCCAGCAGCTTAGATCTTGGACTAGCGGGTAATGAGCAGTTCTTC.

The V and J genes are TRBV7-6 and TRBJ2-3, with D tentatively TRBD2 (5 bases). The CDR3 covers 15 residues. The V gene lost 5 bases and the J gene lost 1 base, with 13 bases spanning the gap. Germline CDR1 and CDR2: SGHVS and FNYEAQ. Written as DNA, the CDR3 is TGTGCCAGCAGCCTAGGCGGGTTCCGCACAGATACGCAGTATTTT. Encoded protein: CASSLGGFRTDTQYF.

The rearrangement uses TRBV12-5 and TRBJ2-2, with TRBD1 matching over 9 bases. Germline-derived CDR1 and CDR2 are LGHNT and FRNRAP. With 7 bases clipped from V and 5 bases from J, the junction kept 8 bases outside the gene matches. The CDR3 totals 15 residues. The CDR3 loop is CASALGQGATGELFF. In nucleotides, the CDR3 is TGTGCTAGTGCCCTGGGACAGGGTGCAACCGGGGAGCTGTTTTTT.

The chain has TRBV5-4 and TRBJ2-1; tentatively, D is TRBD2 (6 bases). Trimming took off 5 bases at V and 0 bases at J, with 12 bases between the two ends. Per the germline V gene, CDR1 is SGHNT and CDR2 is YYREEE (reference sequence). The CDR3 has 15 residues. The CDR3: CASRNAGSSYNEQFF. The CDR3 nucleotides are TGTGCCAGCAGGAATGCGGGATCCTCCTACAATGAGCAGTTCTTC.

This CDR3 is CASRRSGAGELFF. DNA for the CDR3: TGTGCCAGCAGGAGGAGCGGCGCCGGGGAGCTGTTTTTT. The V and J genes are TRBV7-3 and TRBJ2-2, with D possibly TRBD2 on 5 matching bases. The germline V and J ends were trimmed by 6 bases and 6 bases, with 11 bases remaining between them. The germline V gene encodes CDR1 SGHTA and CDR2 FQGTGA. The CDR3 is made up of 13 amino acids.